This T cell receptor beta chain was identified during a study of CD8 T cells in Susac syndrome. cDNA came from roughly 0.47 to 1 ug RNA primed by random hexamers. TCRdb ran MiXCR on the immunoSEQ multiplex PCR reads and lists one entry per CDR3 protein. Of approximately 300,000 distinct CDR3 sequences in the sample, roughly 90% are singletons; the top ten hold approximately 0.2%. V lost 6 bases to trimming and J lost 6 bases, with 20 bases between them. This CDR3 contains 16 residues. Germline V gives CDR1 LGHDT, CDR2 YNNKEL (reference sequence). The specimen sequenced was CD8+ T cells from PBMCs. The sequence came from a human donor with multiple sclerosis. This chain joins TRBV3-1 and TRBJ1-4, with a possible D match to TRBD1 (5 bases). CDR3 residues: CASSLGTLGRYEKLFF. The CDR3 DNA reads TGTGCCAGCAGTCTCGGGACTCTCGGGAGGTATGAAAAACTGTTTTTT.